Here is one T cell receptor (beta chain) with its context. There are 16 residues in the CDR3. Germline CDR1 and CDR2: SEHNR and FQNEAQ (reference sequence). Trimming took off 0 bases at V and 0 bases at J, with 12 bases between the two ends. The entry originates in a study of T cells in Graves' hyperthyroidism and ophthalmopathy. Researchers amplified the TCR beta CDR3 regions from RNA transcripts. The primer set for the first-round RT-PCR of the TCR CDR3 was HTBI. TCRdb recomputed calls from the multiplex PCR reads with MiXCR, one row per CDR3 protein. The table records about 380,000 distinct CDR3 sequences, around 18% of them present only once.

The receptor's source is a man aged 18 to 29 with Graves' ophthalmopathy. The chain couples TRBV7-9 to TRBJ2-7, with D perhaps matching TRBD2 (7 bases). The sample comprised blood. The CDR3 spells CASSLAGRGPSYEQYF. CDR3 coding DNA: TGTGCCAGCAGCTTAGCGGGGCGGGGGCCCTCCTACGAGCAGTACTTC.